Listed below are T cell receptor beta chains from one sample, sequenced in a study of cytomegalovirus exposure and HLA in healthy donors. TCRdb's copy holds only in-frame clones and misses some; the assay was immunoSEQ multiplex PCR. The sample consists of around 120,000 clones, roughly a tenth of them appearing once. The sample taken for sequencing was PBMCs. The receptors come from a man aged 25-45 years in good health and CMV-seronegative. Both conserved end residues are part of each CDR3. D genes are given only for firm matches. A row's size may be missing; if present it is once, few, many or a size class.

TRBV28,TRBJ2-7,few,TRBD2,CASSSVSGSVSYEQYF,TGTGCCAGCAGTTCTGTAAGCGGGAGTGTCTCCTACGAGCAGTACTTC
TRBV25-1,TRBJ1-1,NA,TRBD1,CASSQTGVKGTEAFF,TGTGCCAGCAGTCAGACAGGGGTTAAGGGGACTGAAGCTTTCTTT
TRBV19,TRBJ1-2,NA,NA,CASSTVDSLEMDGYTF,TGTGCCAGTAGTACCGTCGACAGTCTTGAGATGGATGGCTACACCTTC
TRBV7-8,TRBJ2-7,NA,NA,CASSVGPEYEQYF,TGTGCCAGCAGCGTGGGGCCAGAATACGAGCAGTACTTC
TRBV28,TRBJ2-2,few,NA,CASSYGGNTGELFF,TGTGCCAGCAGTTACGGTGGGAACACCGGGGAGCTGTTTTTT
TRBV5-5,TRBJ2-2,few,NA,CASSLRQKVASTGELFF,TGTGCCAGCAGCCTGAGACAGAAGGTAGCCTCGACCGGGGAGCTGTTTTTT
TRBV19,TRBJ1-1,NA,NA,CASSRKSGEAFF,TGTGCCAGTAGCCGGAAATCGGGTGAAGCTTTCTTT
TRBV15,TRBJ1-3,NA,TRBD1,CATSRETGTVGNTIYF,TGTGCCACCAGCAGAGAAACCGGGACAGTTGGAAACACCATATATTTT
TRBV13,TRBJ1-4,few,NA,CANPDCGEKLFF,TGTGCCAACCCGGACTGTGGGGAAAAACTGTTTTTT
TRBV10-3,TRBJ2-2,few,NA,CAISDYRTANTGELFF,TGTGCCATCAGTGATTACAGGACAGCGAACACCGGGGAGCTGTTTTTT
TRBV6-1,TRBJ1-5,NA,NA,CASSGGGSNQPQHF,TGTGCCAGCAGCGGGGGGGGGTCCAATCAGCCCCAGCATTTT
TRBV18,TRBJ2-1,few,NA,CASSATPLEDEQFF,TGTGCCAGCTCAGCCACGCCCCTTGAGGATGAGCAGTTCTTC
TRBV6-5,TRBJ1-1,few,TRBD1,CASSPGTGFTEAFF,TGTGCCAGCAGTCCCGGGACAGGGTTCACTGAAGCTTTCTTT
TRBV4-1,TRBJ2-7,few,NA,CASSQKQGFYEQYF,TGCGCCAGCAGCCAGAAGCAGGGATTCTACGAGCAGTACTTC
TRBV5-1,TRBJ2-1,NA,TRBD2,CASSWTSGNYNEQFF,TGCGCCAGCAGCTGGACTAGCGGGAACTACAATGAGCAGTTCTTC
TRBV27,TRBJ1-6,NA,TRBD1,CASSSGQYNSPLHF,TGTGCCAGCAGTTCGGGACAGTATAATTCACCCCTCCACTTT
TRBV12-5,TRBJ2-7,few,TRBD1,CASGLGTGIYEQYF,TGTGCTAGTGGTTTAGGGACAGGGATCTACGAGCAGTACTTC
TRBV7-9,TRBJ2-1,NA,TRBD2,CASSLAGLAGGSYNEQFF,TGTGCCAGCAGCTTAGCAGGACTAGCGGGAGGTTCCTACAATGAGCAGTTCTTC
TRBV15,TRBJ2-2,NA,NA,CATSRSWPSNTGELFF,TGTGCCACCAGCAGATCCTGGCCGTCGAACACCGGGGAGCTGTTTTTT
TRBV5-1,TRBJ2-7,few,NA,CASSLEGSYEQYF,TGCGCCAGCAGCTTGGAGGGGTCCTACGAGCAGTACTTC
TRBV7-9,TRBJ2-7,few,TRBD1,CASSLPGTGRYEQYF,TGTGCCAGCAGCTTACCTGGGACAGGAAGGTACGAGCAGTACTTC
TRBV7-9,TRBJ2-3,NA,NA,CASSLDGTDTQYF,TGTGCCAGCAGTCTCGACGGGACAGATACGCAGTATTTT
TRBV27,TRBJ2-1,few,TRBD2,CASSLTSGRSDYNEQFF,TGTGCCAGCAGCCTGACTAGCGGGAGGTCCGACTACAATGAGCAGTTCTTC
TRBV19,TRBJ2-5,NA,NA,CASSDGGLGETQYF,TGTGCCAGTAGCGACGGAGGGTTAGGAGAGACCCAGTACTTC
TRBV30,TRBJ2-7,NA,NA,CAWREDSYYEQYF,TGTGCCTGGAGGGAGGACTCGTACTACGAGCAGTACTTC
TRBV19,TRBJ1-5,few,NA,CASNRDINQPQHF,TGTGCCAGTAACCGGGACATAAATCAGCCCCAGCATTTT
TRBV7-9,TRBJ2-3,few,TRBD2,CASSPRRTSSTDTQYF,TGTGCCAGCAGCCCTAGACGGACTAGTAGCACAGATACGCAGTATTTT
TRBV12-5,TRBJ2-1,few,NA,CASGLGGGVRQEQFF,TGTGCTAGTGGTTTAGGAGGGGGGGTAAGACAAGAGCAGTTCTTC
TRBV5-6,TRBJ1-3,few,NA,CASSFRAIPSLPLRTIYF,TGTGCCAGCAGCTTCAGGGCCATCCCCTCTCTCCCCCTACGCACCATATATTTT
TRBV7-6,TRBJ1-4,NA,TRBD1,CASRKVDRGTNEKLFF,TGTGCCAGCAGAAAGGTTGACAGGGGAACTAATGAAAAACTGTTTTTT
TRBV4-3,TRBJ2-3,many,NA,CASSPRGGEPDTQYF,TGCGCCAGCAGCCCCCGGGGCGGGGAACCCGATACGCAGTATTTT
TRBV4-1,TRBJ1-5,few,TRBD1,CASSPRDSSSYQPQHF,TGCGCCAGCAGCCCCCGGGACAGCAGCTCCTATCAGCCCCAGCATTTT
TRBV5-1,TRBJ1-1,few,NA,CASSSPSGWNTEAFF,TGCGCCAGCAGCTCCCCTTCGGGGTGGAACACTGAAGCTTTCTTT
TRBV29-1,TRBJ2-1,NA,TRBD2,CSVEGLAGVKSYNEQFF,TGCAGCGTTGAAGGTCTAGCGGGAGTCAAGTCCTACAATGAGCAGTTCTTC
TRBV7-9,TRBJ2-1,few,NA,CASPSGGIYNEQFF,TGTGCCAGCCCGTCCGGCGGGATTTACAATGAGCAGTTCTTC
TRBV4-2,TRBJ2-1,NA,TRBD2,CASSQAGGSSYNEQFF,TGTGCCAGCAGCCAAGCGGGAGGGAGCTCCTACAATGAGCAGTTCTTC
TRBV13,TRBJ1-6,NA,NA,CASIRRQAPNSPLHF,TGTGCCAGTATTCGCAGACAGGCGCCTAATTCACCCCTCCACTTT
TRBV29-1,TRBJ2-3,NA,NA,CSVEARFDDNTDTQYF,TGCAGCGTTGAAGCCAGGTTCGATGACAACACAGATACGCAGTATTTT
TRBV7-6,TRBJ2-2,few,TRBD1,CASSFGQGAGTGELFF,TGTGCCAGCAGCTTTGGCCAGGGGGCTGGGACCGGGGAGCTGTTTTTT
TRBV27,TRBJ2-1,few,TRBD1,CASSPTQGDEQFF,TGTGCCAGCAGTCCCACGCAGGGGGATGAGCAGTTCTTC
TRBV7-2,TRBJ1-2,few,NA,CASSLVAGATNYGYTF,TGTGCCAGCAGCTTAGTCGCGGGGGCGACGAACTATGGCTACACCTTC
TRBV4-1,TRBJ1-5,few,NA,CASSQDGTGLGNQPQHF,TGCGCCAGCAGCCAAGATGGCACAGGGTTGGGCAATCAGCCCCAGCATTTT
TRBV9,TRBJ2-2,few,NA,CASSQGTGTGELFF,TGTGCCAGCAGTCAGGGCACGGGCACCGGGGAGCTGTTTTTT
TRBV4-1,TRBJ1-1,NA,NA,CASSQPLGGTEAFF,TGCGCCAGCAGCCAACCCCTAGGAGGGACTGAAGCTTTCTTT
TRBV6-5,TRBJ2-7,few,TRBD1,CASSSTGPGAYEQYF,TGTGCCAGCAGTTCGACAGGGCCAGGGGCATACGAGCAGTACTTC
TRBV30,TRBJ1-4,NA,NA,CAWETTEKLFF,TGTGCCTGGGAGACTACAGAAAAACTGTTTTTT
TRBV2,TRBJ2-3,few,TRBD2,CASSEAGLVTDTQYF,TGTGCCAGCAGTGAAGCGGGACTAGTGACAGATACGCAGTATTTT
TRBV19,TRBJ1-5,NA,NA,CASRQSGDNQPQHF,TGTGCCAGTCGACAGTCAGGGGACAATCAGCCCCAGCATTTT